What follows are 20 T cell receptor beta chains derived from one specimen sequenced in a study of blood T cell repertoires in COVID-19. Sequencing was performed with immunoSEQ multiplex PCR; in TCRdb, only in-frame clones are kept and a portion is missing. The data hold about 430,000 clones, with around nine tenths observed a single time. Sequencing was carried out using PBMCs or T cells enriched from blood (not recorded which). These receptor sequences come from a woman aged 30 to 39 with acute COVID-19.

The chain's CDR3 is CASSLGTVLTDEQFF. The CDR3 DNA follows: TGTGCCAGCAGCCTAGGGACAGTTCTCACCGATGAGCAGTTCTTC. This rearrangement joins TRBV7-2 to TRBJ2-1; 7 nucleotides align to TRBD1. The germline V gene has CDR1 SGHTA and CDR2 FQGNSA. The CDR3 runs to 15 residues. After removal of 5 bases from V and 8 bases from J, the junction contained 12 bases not matched to a gene.

This chain joins TRBV5-1 and TRBJ2-1; TRBD2 agrees at 8 bases. Germline V lookup: CDR1 SGHRS, CDR2 YFSETQ. The CDR3 loop spans 15 amino acids. V lost 5 bases, J lost 2 bases, and 6 bases stayed unmatched. DNA for the CDR3: TGCGCCAGCAGTAGATCACTAGCGGCCTACAATGAGCAGTTCTTC. Its translation is CASSRSLAAYNEQFF.

CDR3 DNA: TGTGCCAGCAGCTTGATAACTAGCGACGATAAGTACGAGCAGTACTTC. This encodes CASSLITSDDKYEQYF. The gene calls are TRBV5-6 and TRBJ2-7; 7 positions agree with TRBD2. Per germline, CDR1 SGHDT and CDR2 YYEEEE. Unmatched junction bases numbered 11, after V lost 1 base and J lost 4 bases. This CDR3 has 16 amino acids.

The chain employs TRBV5-1 and TRBJ2-3; D remains unclear. Trimming shortened V by 3 bases and J by 2 bases, and 10 bases separated the two germline ends. Germline loops: CDR1 SGHRS, CDR2 YFSETQ. This CDR3 region has 14 residues. The CDR3 DNA reads as TGCGCCAGCAGCTCTTACTACCTCACAGATACGCAGTATTTT. It is translated as CASSSYYLTDTQYF.

The chain links TRBV5-1 to TRBJ1-4; 7 positions match TRBD1. Germline loops: CDR1 SGHRS, CDR2 YFSETQ. The CDR3 extends over 16 amino acids. Trimming at V came to 5 bases and at J to 2 bases, leaving 9 bases not matched to a gene. The DNA for the CDR3 is TGCGCCAGCAGGAGGGGGCCGGTCCAGACTAATGAAAAACTGTTTTTT. Translation: CASRRGPVQTNEKLFF.

This rearrangement joins TRBV5-5 to TRBJ2-3, with 7 bases lining up with TRBD2. The CDR3 is 14 amino acids. V lost 3 bases, J lost 8 bases, and 9 bases stayed unmatched. The germline V gene has CDR1 SGHKS and CDR2 YYEKEE (reference sequence). The CDR3 spells CASSSLPAGSTQYF. CDR3 bases: TGTGCCAGCAGCTCGCTCCCAGCGGGAAGTACGCAGTATTTT.

This clone has a handful of counts. This chain uses TRBV19 with TRBJ2-7, with D hard to call. CDR1 is LNHDA, CDR2 SQIVND, per germline (reference sequence). V dropped 1 base and J dropped 4 bases, with 11 bases sitting between them. The CDR3 spans 14 residues. The CDR3 coding sequence is TGTGCCAGTAGTATAGCTGCGGTATCATACGAGCAGTACTTC. Translated: CASSIAAVSYEQYF.

The rearrangement uses TRBV9 and TRBJ2-1; the match to TRBD2 covers 13 bases. With 2 bases clipped from V and 4 bases from J, the junction kept 9 bases outside the gene matches. The germline V gene encodes CDR1 SGDLS and CDR2 YYNGEE. This CDR3 has 18 amino acids. In DNA form, the CDR3 reads TGTGCCAGCAGCGTTACTAGCGGGGGGGCCCTCAGGTACAATGAGCAGTTCTTC. Translating it yields CASSVTSGGALRYNEQFF.

This chain joins TRBV4-1 and TRBJ1-6, with 7 bases that match TRBD1. The germline gives CDR1 MGHRA, CDR2 YSYEKL. The CDR3 is made up of 14 amino acids. V was clipped by 9 bases and J by 7 bases; unmatched bases: 9. CDR3 DNA: TGCGCCAGTAAGCTTGGACAGGACAATTCACCCCTCCACTTT. Translated, it gives CASKLGQDNSPLHF.

The J gene is TRBJ2-5, the V gene TRBV7-6, with TRBD1 matching 11 bases. Germline V CDR1 and CDR2: SGHVS, FNYEAQ. The CDR3 consists of 17 residues. Losses at the gene ends were 1 base for V and 0 bases for J; bases not matched to a gene: 4. The CDR3 sequence is CASSLVDRGPYQETQYF. DNA of the CDR3: TGTGCCAGCAGCTTAGTGGACAGGGGGCCGTACCAAGAGACCCAGTACTTC.

The chain uses TRBV9 and TRBJ2-3; D might be TRBD2 (7 bases). Germline values: CDR1 SGDLS, CDR2 YYNGEE. This CDR3 region has 16 residues. Trimming cost V 0 bases and J 2 bases, with 13 bases left between them. CDR3 region: CASSVEGGYFTDTQYF. The CDR3 bases are TGTGCCAGCAGCGTAGAGGGGGGGTACTTCACAGATACGCAGTATTTT. Looking up the rest from reference TRBV9 and TRBJ2-3 gives the full variable domain: DSGVTQTPKHLITATGQRVTLRCSPRSGDLSVYWYQQSLDQGLQFLIQYYNGEERAKGNILERFSAQQFPDLHSELNLSSLELGDSALYFCASSVEGGYFTDTQYFGPGTRLTVL.

The chain links TRBV2 to TRBJ1-5; 8 bases line up with TRBD1. Per germline, CDR1 SNHLY and CDR2 FYNNEI. The CDR3 runs 14 residues. The V segment lost 3 bases and the J segment 6 bases; nucleotides outside the gene matches: 4. The CDR3 region has the DNA TGTGCCAGCAGTGACAGGGGGCGAAGTCAGCCCCAGCATTTT. Translated: CASSDRGRSQPQHF.

The chain couples TRBV11-3 to TRBJ1-6; weak D call: TRBD1 (5 bases). V was trimmed by 0 bases and J by 0 bases, leaving 12 bases between them. This CDR3 is 18 amino acids long. Germline CDR1 reads SGHNT; CDR2 reads YENEEA. The CDR3: CASSLETEASSYNSPLHF. CDR3 DNA: TGTGCCAGCAGCTTAGAGACAGAGGCTAGCTCCTATAATTCACCCCTCCACTTT.

This clone came up a few times. The V call is TRBV10-3, the J call TRBJ2-7, with 7 nucleotides matching TRBD1. Looked up from germline, CDR1 is ENHRY and CDR2 is SYGVKD. This CDR3 has 13 amino acids. V gave up 11 bases and J gave up 3 bases; unmatched junction bases: 10. The CDR3 region is CAPLGRGNYEQYF. The CDR3 nucleotides read TGTGCCCCCTTGGGCAGGGGGAACTACGAGCAGTACTTC.

The genes are TRBV5-1 and TRBJ2-4, with TRBD1 matching over 7 bases. CDR1 and CDR2 (germline): SGHRS, YFSETQ. The CDR3 has 16 amino acids. Trimming removed 3 bases from V and 0 bases from J; junction bases left unmatched: 6. The CDR3 DNA is TGCGCCAGCAGCTCGGGGACAGTTCTAGCCAAAAACATTCAGTACTTC. Its protein product is CASSSGTVLAKNIQYF.

V and J are TRBV6-2 or TRBV6-3 and TRBJ2-1; TRBD2 is a possible D gene (5 bases). With 2 bases removed from V and 1 base from J, the gap between germline ends came to 6 bases. This CDR3 is built from 14 residues. In germline, CDR1 is MNHEY, CDR2 SVGEGT. CDR3 residues: CASSYAGSYNEQFF. As DNA, the CDR3 is TGTGCCAGCAGTTACGCGGGTTCCTACAATGAGCAGTTCTTC.

The chain employs TRBV29-1 and TRBJ2-7; D possibly corresponds to TRBD1 (6 bases). Per germline, CDR1 SQVTM and CDR2 ANQGSEA. The V end lost 8 bases, the J end lost 3 bases, and 11 bases lay between the germline ends. This CDR3 region has 11 residues. CDR3 in DNA: TGCAGCACCCAGACAGGCTACGAGCAGTACTTC. It specifies CSTQTGYEQYF.

The chain has TRBV5-8 and TRBJ2-1, with D unclear. V lost 1 base and J lost 10, with 9 bases in between. The CDR3 runs 12 residues. The germline V gene has CDR1 SGHTS and CDR2 YDEGEE. The CDR3 protein is CASSLPLREQFF. For the CDR3, the DNA is TGTGCCAGCAGCTTGCCCCTCCGGGAGCAGTTCTTC.

The chain links TRBV2 to TRBJ2-6; the D is unclear. Trimming took 4 bases from V and 5 from J, leaving 9 bases between them. The CDR3 has 14 amino acids. Germline V gives CDR1 SNHLY, CDR2 FYNNEI. The CDR3 DNA reads as TGTGCCAGCAGTGTGCTACCATGGGCCAACGTCCTGACTTTC. Translated, it gives CASSVLPWANVLTF.

The gene calls are TRBV7-9 and TRBJ2-3; no reliable D call. The CDR3 is 11 residues long. V shed 3 bases and J shed 6 bases, with 4 bases lying between them. Germline V gene lookup returns CDR1 SEHNR and CDR2 FQNEAQ (reference sequence). Here the CDR3 DNA reads TGTGCCAGCAGCTTGAGCGATACGCAGTATTTT. It yields the protein CASSLSDTQYF.